A selection of T cell receptor beta chains follows, all from one sample in a study of PD-1 blockade in classical Hodgkin lymphoma. Profiled with immunoSEQ multiplex PCR; TCRdb holds only in-frame clones, not every one. The data show about 30,000 clones, around 86% seen once. Here the sequenced sample was CD4+ T cells from blood, taken before the fourth cycle of nivolumab. These receptors all stem from a human donor with classical Hodgkin lymphoma. The CDR3 runs from the conserved cysteine through the conserved F or W. Each record gives: D gene, CDR3 length, V gene, J gene, clone size, CDR3 protein, CDR3 DNA. D genes are given only for firm matches. Clone size is given for some rows only: seen once, a few or many times, or a class if the clone is expanded.

D: NA; length: 13; V: TRBV18; J: TRBJ2-5; size: NA; CDR3: CASSPRGQETQYF; DNA: TGTGCCAGCTCACCAAGGGGACAAGAGACCCAGTACTTC
D: NA; length: 13; V: TRBV29-1; J: TRBJ1-1; size: NA; CDR3: CSASGEANTEAFF; DNA: TGCAGCGCATCAGGGGAAGCGAACACTGAAGCTTTCTTT
D: TRBD2; length: 14; V: TRBV28; J: TRBJ2-1; size: NA; CDR3: CASSLTGLANEQFF; DNA: TGTGCCAGCAGTTTGACGGGACTAGCTAATGAGCAGTTCTTC
D: TRBD2; length: 13; V: TRBV7-9; J: TRBJ2-7; size: NA; CDR3: CASSAGLAGGPYF; DNA: TGTGCCAGCAGCGCAGGACTAGCGGGAGGGCCGTACTTC
D: NA; length: 14; V: TRBV28; J: TRBJ2-7; size: NA; CDR3: CASSLNLVRYEQYF; DNA: TGTGCCAGCAGTTTAAACCTCGTTCGCTACGAGCAGTACTTC
D: NA; length: 15; V: TRBV27; J: TRBJ2-1; size: once; CDR3: CASSLGRALGNEQFF; DNA: TGTGCCAGCAGTTTGGGCAGGGCATTGGGCAATGAGCAGTTCTTC
D: TRBD2; length: 15; V: TRBV5-1; J: TRBJ2-3; size: NA; CDR3: CASSLSSGSWDTQYF; DNA: TGCGCCAGCAGCTTGTCTAGCGGGAGTTGGGATACGCAGTATTTT
D: TRBD1; length: 14; V: TRBV5-1; J: TRBJ1-1; size: once; CDR3: CASSSGGANTEAFF; DNA: TGCGCCAGCAGCTCAGGGGGTGCGAACACTGAAGCTTTCTTT
D: NA; length: 15; V: TRBV27; J: TRBJ2-3; size: NA; CDR3: CASSSYPLGTDTQYF; DNA: TGTGCCAGCAGTTCCTACCCCCTCGGCACAGATACGCAGTATTTT
D: TRBD2; length: 16; V: TRBV7-2; J: TRBJ2-3; size: NA; CDR3: CASSLALAGGTDTQYF; DNA: TGTGCCAGCAGCTTAGCACTAGCGGGGGGGACAGATACGCAGTATTTT
D: NA; length: 13; V: TRBV6-5; J: TRBJ2-7; size: NA; CDR3: CASSSGTLYEQYF; DNA: TGTGCCAGCAGTTCCGGGACTCTTTACGAGCAGTACTTC
D: NA; length: 13; V: TRBV2; J: TRBJ1-3; size: NA; CDR3: CASVRFSGNTIYF; DNA: TGTGCCAGCGTTCGGTTTTCTGGAAACACCATATATTTT
D: TRBD1; length: 13; V: TRBV5-8; J: TRBJ1-3; size: NA; CDR3: CASGGTGPNTIYF; DNA: TGTGCCAGCGGGGGGACAGGTCCGAACACCATATATTTT
D: NA; length: 14; V: TRBV11-2; J: TRBJ2-5; size: NA; CDR3: CASSLRTDRETQYF; DNA: TGTGCCAGCAGCTTGAGGACAGACCGTGAGACCCAGTACTTC